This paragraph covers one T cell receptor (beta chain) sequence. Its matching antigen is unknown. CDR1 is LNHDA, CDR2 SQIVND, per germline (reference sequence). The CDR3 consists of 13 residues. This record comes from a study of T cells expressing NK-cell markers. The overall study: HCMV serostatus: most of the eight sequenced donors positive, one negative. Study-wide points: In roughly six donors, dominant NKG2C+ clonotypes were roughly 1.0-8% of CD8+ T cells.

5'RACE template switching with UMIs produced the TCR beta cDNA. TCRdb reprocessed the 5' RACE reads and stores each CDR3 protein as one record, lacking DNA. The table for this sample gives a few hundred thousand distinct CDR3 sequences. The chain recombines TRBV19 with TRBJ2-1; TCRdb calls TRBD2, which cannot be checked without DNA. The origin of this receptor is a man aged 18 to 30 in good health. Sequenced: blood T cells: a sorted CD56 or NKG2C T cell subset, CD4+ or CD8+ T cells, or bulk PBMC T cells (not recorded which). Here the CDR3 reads CASSTLLAGEQFF.